Listed here is a single T cell receptor (beta chain). Germline lookup yields CDR1 MDHEN and CDR2 SYDVKM. V was pared by 4 bases and J by 4 bases, with 10 bases between. The CDR3 contains 13 residues. This entry is derived from a study of blood T cell repertoires in COVID-19. Here immunoSEQ multiplex PCR was the method, and the copy in TCRdb shows in-frame clones only, minus some. The table lists about 120,000 clones, 85% to 90% of them singletons. This chain uses TRBV28 with TRBJ2-5; D is ambiguous. The receptor comes from a human donor with acute or convalescent COVID-19. The donor label of this sample is uncertain. Sequencing was done on a sample of peripheral blood. CDR3 nucleotide sequence: TGTGCCAGCAGTTCTATGGGCGTAGAGACCCAGTACTTC. Amino acids: CASSSMGVETQYF.